This TCR beta chain was captured in a study of graft-versus-host responses after intestinal transplantation. Looking at the study overall: Each recipient received anti-thymocyte globulin induction, then tacrolimus and steroids for two to three years. Study results and caveats: GvH clones appeared in recipient marrow, some first in ileum or blood.

The CDR3 is made up of 12 amino acids. Trimming cost V 4 bases and J 3 bases, with 7 bases left between them. The germline CDR1 and CDR2 sequences are MNHNY and SVGAGI (reference sequence). Sequenced by immunoSEQ multiplex PCR; TCRdb stores in-frame clones only, minus some. The data show about 100,000 clones, 90% to 95% seen once. Points on this clone: Its antigen remains unidentified.

This sample comprised unstimulated CD4+ T cells sorted from spleen or lymph node cells, obtained before transplant. This rearrangement joins TRBV6-6 to TRBJ2-7; D ambiguous. The sequence was collected from a human donor who was the organ donor for an intestinal transplant. CDR3 in amino acids: CASSLSNYEQYF. The CDR3 bases are TGTGCCAGCAGTTTGTCCAACTACGAGCAGTACTTC.